Shown below are 28 T cell receptor beta chains from a single sample sequenced in a study of blood T cells in healthy people across ages. Primers used in a second PCR of roughly 7 to 12 cycles were a sample-barcoded 5' primer and a J-beta primer mix. TCRdb redid the calling of the 5' RACE reads with MiXCR, one entry per CDR3 protein. The data contain about 780,000 distinct CDR3 sequences, roughly 24% of them seen just once; the ten biggest clones take up 2.5% to 3.5%. The same sample was also used in a study of T cells of mothers and their children.

Sequenced: blood. The receptors were gathered from a boy younger than 18 in good health.

V and J are TRBV6-1 and TRBJ1-6; the match to TRBD1 covers 7 bases. The CDR3 covers 16 residues. Germline V gene sequence: CDR1 MNHNS, CDR2 SASEGT. The trim removed 8 bases at V and 3 bases at J, leaving 10 bases unmatched. CDR3 coding DNA: TGTGCCAGCGGGAGACAGGGAGGCAACTATAATTCACCCCTCCACTTT. Encoded protein: CASGRQGGNYNSPLHF.

This clonotype was detected a few times. This may arise from a read error, as a much more abundant clone is one base away. CDR3: CAGSLEGGYNEQFF. DNA for the CDR3: TGTGCCGGCAGCTTAGAGGGGGGGTACAATGAGCAGTTCTTC. The chain combines TRBV7-2 with TRBJ2-1; maybe TRBD2 (7 bases). CDR1 SGHTA and CDR2 FQGNSA come from the germline V gene. The CDR3 spans 14 residues.

The chain uses TRBV7-9 and TRBJ2-5; 7 positions match TRBD1. The DNA end lines up better with TRBJ2-7; the J call may be wrong. This CDR3 comprises 14 residues. CDR1 is SEHNR and CDR2 is FQNEAQ in the germline V gene (reference sequence). The CDR3, as DNA: TGTGCCAGCAGCCACCGGGACAGAACCTACGAGCAGTACTTC. It encodes CASSHRDRTYEQYF.

The J gene is TRBJ1-2, the V gene TRBV3-1; D is unclear. Trimming took 4 bases from V and 2 from J, leaving 23 bases between them. The V gene's germline CDR1 is LGHDT and CDR2 YNNKEL (reference sequence). The CDR3 covers 18 residues. The CDR3, as DNA: TGTGCCAGCAGCCTCTCGGGCCGATCCTCGGCCGGGAACTATGGCTACACCTTC. Protein sequence: CASSLSGRSSAGNYGYTF.

This clonotype was seen a few times. The V and J genes are TRBV28 and TRBJ2-5; TRBD2 aligns across 8 bases. The CDR3 runs to 16 residues. V trimming: 6 bases; J trimming: 5 bases; junction bases outside the gene matches: 14. CDR1 is MDHEN and CDR2 is SYDVKM in the germline V gene. This CDR3 reads CASRGSGGEVLETQYF. The DNA for the CDR3 is TGTGCCAGCAGAGGGAGCGGGGGTGAGGTTTTGGAGACCCAGTACTTC.

This clonotype occurred a few times. J is TRBJ2-3 and V is TRBV6-5, with D possibly TRBD1 on 6 matching bases. The CDR3 runs 15 residues. V lost 6 bases and J lost 2, with 15 bases in between. Germline loops: CDR1 MNHEY, CDR2 SVGAGI. CDR3 sequence reads: CASRAGTQNTDTQYF. The CDR3 nucleotides read TGTGCCAGCAGAGCCGGGACACAGAACACAGATACGCAGTATTTT.

This chain connects TRBV20-1 to TRBJ2-1, with D perhaps TRBD1 (6 bases). CDR1 is DFQATT, CDR2 SNEGSKA, per germline (reference sequence). V was pared by 6 bases and J by 4 bases, with 10 bases between. The CDR3 consists of 12 residues. CDR3 sequence: CSATTGYNEQFF. CDR3 bases: TGCAGTGCCACGACAGGTTACAATGAGCAGTTCTTC.

This clonotype appeared a few times. The chain is built from TRBV27 and TRBJ2-1; 9 positions match TRBD1. V gave up 8 bases and J gave up 4 bases; unmatched junction bases: 12. There are 16 residues in the CDR3. Germline V lookup: CDR1 MNHEY, CDR2 SMNVEV (reference sequence). The chain's CDR3 is CASLSGTGKSYNEQFF. The CDR3 DNA reads TGTGCCAGCCTTTCGGGGACAGGGAAGTCATACAATGAGCAGTTCTTC.

A few counts support this clonotype. The chain has TRBV12-3 or TRBV12-4 and TRBJ1-2; D remains ambiguous. The CDR3 runs to 11 residues. V lost 8 bases and J 8 bases, leaving 12 bases between the germline ends. This chain's CDR3 is CASWAAEGYTF. The CDR3 coding sequence is TGTGCCAGCTGGGCCGCTGAGGGCTACACCTTC.

The CDR3 region is CSAKVPGQGSYTF. The CDR3 DNA reads as TGCAGTGCGAAAGTCCCGGGACAGGGCTCCTACACCTTC. The V call is TRBV20-1, the J call TRBJ1-2, with TRBD1 matching over 9 bases. Germline assignment: CDR1 DFQATT and CDR2 SNEGSKA (reference sequence). The V segment lost 6 bases and the J segment 10 bases; nucleotides outside the gene matches: 12. This CDR3 is 13 amino acids long.

This clonotype was seen only a few times. The V call is TRBV7-2, the J call TRBJ1-1; no reliable D call. The CDR3 covers 13 residues. The germline V and J ends were trimmed by 2 bases and 1 base, with 5 bases remaining between them. Germline CDR1 reads SGHTA; CDR2 reads FQGNSA. The CDR3 reads CASSLIRNTEAFF. CDR3 DNA sequence: TGTGCCAGCAGCTTAATCAGGAACACTGAAGCTTTCTTT.

This clonotype came up a few times. The genes are TRBV2 and TRBJ2-1, with D tentatively TRBD2 (5 bases). Trimming took 6 bases from V and 0 from J, leaving 6 bases between them. The length of the CDR3 is 13 residues. Germline V gene lookup returns CDR1 SNHLY and CDR2 FYNNEI. For the CDR3, the DNA is TGTGCCAGCAGGGACTTCTCCTACAATGAGCAGTTCTTC. Translating it yields CASRDFSYNEQFF.

This chain links TRBV15 with TRBJ1-1; D uncertain. Germline V lookup: CDR1 LNHNV, CDR2 YYDKDF (reference sequence). The germline V and J ends were trimmed by 0 bases and 2 bases, with 4 bases remaining between them. The CDR3 has 13 amino acids. Here the CDR3 DNA reads TGTGCCACCAGCAGAGACACAAACACTGAAGCTTTCTTT. Translated, it gives CATSRDTNTEAFF.

This clonotype was seen a handful of times. The CDR3 here is CASSLSPQGYEQYF. In DNA form, the CDR3 reads TGTGCCAGCAGTTTATCCCCCCAGGGCTACGAGCAGTACTTC. The chain combines TRBV27 with TRBJ2-7; TRBD1 might be the D (5 bases). In germline, CDR1 is MNHEY, CDR2 SMNVEV (reference sequence). The CDR3 has 14 amino acids. V was shortened by 0 bases and J by 3 bases, with 9 bases between the two germline ends.

The chain carries TRBV29-1 and TRBJ2-6, with a possible D match to TRBD1 (5 bases). The germline V gene has CDR1 SQVTM and CDR2 ANQGSEA. The ends were cut back, 4 bases at V and 0 bases at J, with 10 bases in the middle. The CDR3 spans 15 residues. The CDR3 sequence is CSVAQGFSGANVLTF. CDR3 DNA: TGCAGCGTTGCGCAGGGATTCTCTGGGGCCAACGTCCTGACTTTC.

This rearrangement joins TRBV29-1 to TRBJ2-3, with no clear D. Germline-derived CDR1 and CDR2 are SQVTM and ANQGSEA. This CDR3 is 11 amino acids long. Trimming removed 2 bases from V and 2 bases from J, with 2 bases in between. CDR3 protein: CSVENTDTQYF. As DNA, the CDR3 is TGCAGCGTTGAAAACACAGATACGCAGTATTTT.

The rearrangement joins TRBV5-5 to TRBJ2-5; TRBD1 matches 10 bases. The V gene's germline CDR1 is SGHKS and CDR2 YYEKEE (reference sequence). J gave up 5 bases and V 0 bases, and 4 bases lay outside the gene matches. The CDR3 covers 15 residues. CDR3: CASSLGDRGEETQYF. The CDR3, as DNA: TGTGCCAGCAGCTTGGGGGACAGGGGCGAGGAGACCCAGTACTTC.

The table lists this clonotype with a few counts. The chain is built from TRBV15 and TRBJ1-1; D remains ambiguous. Trimming pared 2 bases from V and 5 bases from J, leaving 9 bases between. This CDR3 is built from 13 residues. Germline CDR1 and CDR2: LNHNV and YYDKDF (reference sequence). The CDR3 DNA reads TGTGCCACCAGCAGATCGGCTGGAACTGAAGCTTTCTTT. This translates into CATSRSAGTEAFF.

The chain is built from TRBV12-3 or TRBV12-4 and TRBJ1-4; D is undetermined. The CDR3 is 15 residues long. V dropped 2 bases and J dropped 2 bases, with 9 bases sitting between them. The CDR3 DNA follows: TGTGCCAGCAGTTTATTCCGGGCTACTAATGAAAAACTGTTTTTT. This codes for CASSLFRATNEKLFF.

This clonotype appeared a single time. The CDR3 region is CASSYSGTATEAFF. The CDR3 DNA reads TGTGCCAGCAGTTACTCGGGGACAGCCACTGAAGCTTTCTTT. V usage is TRBV6-6 and J usage is TRBJ1-1; 7 bases fit TRBD1. With 0 bases clipped from V and 4 bases from J, the junction kept 2 bases outside the gene matches. CDR1 and CDR2 (germline): MNHNY, SVGAGI (reference sequence). CDR3 size: 14 residues.

The chain couples TRBV14 to TRBJ2-2; D might be TRBD2 (6 bases). V was pared by 0 bases and J by 4 bases, with 15 bases between. Germline CDR1 and CDR2: SGHDN and FVKESK. This CDR3 is 17 amino acids long. The CDR3 reads CASSQDILVGGTGELFF. The CDR3 coding sequence is TGTGCCAGCAGCCAAGATATACTAGTGGGGGGCACCGGGGAGCTGTTTTTT.

This clonotype has more than one count but fewer than ten. V usage is TRBV5-6 and J usage is TRBJ2-7; no definite D call. V dropped 0 bases and J dropped 2 bases, with 18 bases sitting between them. The CDR3 is 17 amino acids. Germline CDR1 is SGHDT and CDR2 is YYEEEE. CDR3 in DNA: TGTGCCAGCAGCTTGGCCGTTGGAGCTACGCTCCCCTACGAGCAGTACTTC. As protein: CASSLAVGATLPYEQYF.

This clonotype was observed a few times. The rearrangement links TRBV5-4 to TRBJ2-5; D unresolved. Germline V gene data show CDR1 as SGHNT and CDR2 as YYREEE (reference sequence). The CDR3 totals 14 residues. The V and J ends lost 1 base and 2 bases respectively, with 9 bases between them. The CDR3 loop reads CASSLKIGQETQYF. In DNA, the CDR3 is TGTGCCAGCAGCTTGAAAATCGGTCAAGAGACCCAGTACTTC.

This rearrangement joins TRBV7-8 to TRBJ2-1, with 8 positions matching TRBD2. The CDR3 length is 20 residues. Germline values: CDR1 SGHVS, CDR2 FQNEAQ. After removal of 3 bases from V and 4 bases from J, the junction contained 20 bases not matched to a gene. The CDR3 loop is CASSFMGGAAQRGLYNEQFF. In nucleotides, the CDR3 is TGTGCCAGCAGCTTTATGGGGGGAGCAGCCCAGCGGGGGCTGTACAATGAGCAGTTCTTC.

In this sample, this clonotype turned up a few times. The gene calls are TRBV20-1 and TRBJ1-5, with TRBD1 matching over 7 bases. Germline CDR1 is DFQATT and CDR2 is SNEGSKA (reference sequence). There are 13 residues in the CDR3. Trimming took 5 bases from V and 6 from J; bases not matched to a gene: 7. The CDR3 DNA reads as TGCAGTGCTTTAGGGGGCCCCGGTCAGCCCCAGCATTTT. It translates to CSALGGPGQPQHF.

The CDR3 protein is CASSLATGIYGYTF. The CDR3 DNA reads as TGTGCCAGCAGTTTAGCAACGGGGATCTATGGCTACACCTTC. The chain has TRBV12-3 or TRBV12-4 and TRBJ1-2; D is uncertain. CDR3 length: 14 residues. Trimming took 0 bases from V and 4 from J, leaving 9 bases between them.

V usage is TRBV29-1 and J usage is TRBJ1-1; D is possibly TRBD1 (5 bases). The CDR3 sequence is 14 residues long. Germline CDR1 SQVTM, CDR2 ANQGSEA. The V and J ends lost 6 bases and 6 bases respectively, with 20 bases between them. CDR3: CSVLLGRRESEAFF. In DNA, the CDR3 is TGCAGCGTGCTCTTGGGGCGGCGGGAGTCTGAAGCTTTCTTT.

This chain joins TRBV5-1 and TRBJ2-5; 9 bases are a match to TRBD2. This CDR3 has 14 amino acids. Looked up from germline, CDR1 is SGHRS and CDR2 is YFSETQ. V shed 4 bases, J shed 5 bases, and the junction held 6 bases outside the gene matches. CDR3 residues: CASSDGTSRETQYF. The CDR3 DNA reads TGCGCCAGCAGCGACGGGACTAGCCGCGAGACCCAGTACTTC.